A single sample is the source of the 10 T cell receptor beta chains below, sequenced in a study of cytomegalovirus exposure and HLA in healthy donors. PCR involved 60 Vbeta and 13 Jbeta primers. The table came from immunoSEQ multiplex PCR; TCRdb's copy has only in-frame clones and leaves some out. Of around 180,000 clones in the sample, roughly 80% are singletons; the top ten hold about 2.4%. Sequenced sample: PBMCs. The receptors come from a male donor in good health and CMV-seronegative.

CDR3 residues: CASSRDRGSNQPQHF. CDR3 nucleotides: TGTGCCAGCAGCCGGGACAGAGGTAGCAATCAGCCCCAGCATTTT. This chain joins TRBV6-5 and TRBJ1-5, with 7 nucleotides matching TRBD1. The CDR3 sequence is 15 residues long. J was trimmed by 0 bases and V by 6 bases; bases with no gene match: 5. Germline V gene sequence: CDR1 MNHEY, CDR2 SVGAGI.

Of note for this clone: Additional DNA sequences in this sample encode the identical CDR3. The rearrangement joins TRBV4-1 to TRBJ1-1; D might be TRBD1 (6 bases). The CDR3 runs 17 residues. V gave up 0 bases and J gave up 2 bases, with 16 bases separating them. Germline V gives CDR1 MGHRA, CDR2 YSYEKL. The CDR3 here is CASSQDPPGGYNTEAFF. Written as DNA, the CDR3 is TGCGCCAGCAGCCAAGACCCCCCGGGGGGCTATAACACTGAAGCTTTCTTT.

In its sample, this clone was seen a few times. The CDR3 here is CASSPFSVPEQYF. CDR3 sequence (DNA): TGTGCCAGCAGCCCGTTTTCGGTACCCGAGCAGTACTTC. The rearrangement joins TRBV7-2 to TRBJ2-7; D unclear. The CDR3 is made up of 13 amino acids. The V end was cut by 5 bases, the J end by 6 bases, with 14 bases between. Germline V CDR1 and CDR2: SGHTA, FQGNSA.

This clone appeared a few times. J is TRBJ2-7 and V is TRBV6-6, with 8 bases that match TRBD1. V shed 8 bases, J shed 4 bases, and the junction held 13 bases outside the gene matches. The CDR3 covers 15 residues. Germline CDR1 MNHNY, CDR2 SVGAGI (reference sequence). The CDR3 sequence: CASLRGTGGPYEQYF. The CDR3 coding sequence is TGTGCCAGCCTTCGGGGTACAGGGGGGCCATACGAGCAGTACTTC.

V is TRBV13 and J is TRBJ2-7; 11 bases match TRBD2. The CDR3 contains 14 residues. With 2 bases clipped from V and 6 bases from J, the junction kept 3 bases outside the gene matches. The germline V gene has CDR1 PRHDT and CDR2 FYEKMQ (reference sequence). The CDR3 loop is CASSLSGTSGEQYF. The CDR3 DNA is TGTGCCAGCAGCTTATCCGGGACTAGCGGCGAGCAGTACTTC.

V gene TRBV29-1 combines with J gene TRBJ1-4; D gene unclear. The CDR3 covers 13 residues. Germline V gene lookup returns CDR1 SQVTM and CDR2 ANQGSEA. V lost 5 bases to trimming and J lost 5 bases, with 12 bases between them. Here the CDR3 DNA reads TGCAGCGTTTCCGGGAGGGCCAATGAAAAACTGTTTTTT. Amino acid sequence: CSVSGRANEKLFF.

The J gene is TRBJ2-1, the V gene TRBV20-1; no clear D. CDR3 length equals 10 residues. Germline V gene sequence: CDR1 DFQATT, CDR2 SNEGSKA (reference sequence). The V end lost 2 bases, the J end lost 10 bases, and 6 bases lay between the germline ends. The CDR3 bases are TGCAGTGCTAGACTAAACGAGCAGTTCTTC. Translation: CSARLNEQFF.

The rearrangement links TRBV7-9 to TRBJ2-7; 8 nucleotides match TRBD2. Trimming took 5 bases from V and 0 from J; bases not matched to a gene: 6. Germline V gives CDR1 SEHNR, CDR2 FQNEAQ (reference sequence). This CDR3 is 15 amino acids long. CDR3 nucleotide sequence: TGTGCCAGCAGCCCTCCCGCGGGAGGCTCCTACGAGCAGTACTTC. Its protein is CASSPPAGGSYEQYF.

The CDR3: CASSYRREVYEQYF. CDR3 sequence (DNA): TGTGCCAGCAGTTACCGGCGGGAGGTCTACGAGCAGTACTTC. The gene calls are TRBV6-5 and TRBJ2-7; 8 bases map to TRBD2. Trimming cost V 2 bases and J 3 bases; bases outside gene matches: 3. The CDR3 has 14 residues. Per germline, CDR1 MNHEY and CDR2 SVGAGI.

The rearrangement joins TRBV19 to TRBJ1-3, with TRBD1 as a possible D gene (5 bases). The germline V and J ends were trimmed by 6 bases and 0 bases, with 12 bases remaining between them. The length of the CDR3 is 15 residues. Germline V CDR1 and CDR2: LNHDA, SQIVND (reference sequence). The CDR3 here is CASSSRGDSGNTIYF. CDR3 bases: TGTGCCAGTAGCTCGCGGGGCGACTCTGGAAACACCATATATTTT.